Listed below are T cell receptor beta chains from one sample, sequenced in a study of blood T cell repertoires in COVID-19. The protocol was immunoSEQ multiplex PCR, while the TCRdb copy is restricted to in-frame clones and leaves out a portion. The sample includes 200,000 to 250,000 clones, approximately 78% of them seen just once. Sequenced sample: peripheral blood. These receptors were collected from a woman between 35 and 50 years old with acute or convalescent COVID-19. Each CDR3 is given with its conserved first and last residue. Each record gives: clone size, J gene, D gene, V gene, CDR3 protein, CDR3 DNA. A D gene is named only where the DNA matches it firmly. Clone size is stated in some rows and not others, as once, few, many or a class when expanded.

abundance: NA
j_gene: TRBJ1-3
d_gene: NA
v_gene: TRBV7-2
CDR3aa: CASSPQVFSGNTIYF
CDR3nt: TGTGCCAGCAGCCCCCAGGTTTTCTCTGGAAACACCATATATTTT

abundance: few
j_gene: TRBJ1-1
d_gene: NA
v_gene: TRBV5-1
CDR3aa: CASSLVKVGEAFF
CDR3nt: TGCGCCAGCAGCTTGGTTAAAGTCGGTGAAGCTTTCTTT

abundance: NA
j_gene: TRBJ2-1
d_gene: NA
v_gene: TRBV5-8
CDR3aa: CASSVRGVPYNEQFF
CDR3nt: TGTGCCAGCAGCGTTAGGGGCGTCCCCTACAATGAGCAGTTCTTC

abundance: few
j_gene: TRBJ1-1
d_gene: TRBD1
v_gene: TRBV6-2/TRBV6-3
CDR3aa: CASSSYRGDREAFF
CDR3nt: TGTGCCAGCAGCTCCTACAGGGGCGACCGTGAAGCTTTCTTT

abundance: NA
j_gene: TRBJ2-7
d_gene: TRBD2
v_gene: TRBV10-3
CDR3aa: CAISASGTSVYLGEQYF
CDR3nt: TGTGCCATCAGTGCGTCCGGGACTAGCGTATACCTGGGGGAGCAGTACTTC

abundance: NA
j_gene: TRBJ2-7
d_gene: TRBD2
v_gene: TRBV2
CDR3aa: CASSATSGNYEQYF
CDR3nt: TGTGCCAGCAGTGCGACTAGCGGGAACTACGAGCAGTACTTC

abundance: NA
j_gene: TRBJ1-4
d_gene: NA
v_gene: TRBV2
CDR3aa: CASSPNGATNEKLFF
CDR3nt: TGTGCCAGCAGCCCTAACGGGGCAACTAATGAAAAACTGTTTTTT

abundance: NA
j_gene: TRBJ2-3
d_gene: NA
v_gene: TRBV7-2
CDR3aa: CASSTGTSTDTQYF
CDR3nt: TGTGCCAGCAGCACCGGGACTAGCACAGATACGCAGTATTTT

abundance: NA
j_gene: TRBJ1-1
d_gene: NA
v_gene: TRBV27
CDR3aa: CASRPWGGSTEAFF
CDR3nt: TGTGCCAGCAGGCCCTGGGGGGGGTCGACTGAAGCTTTCTTT

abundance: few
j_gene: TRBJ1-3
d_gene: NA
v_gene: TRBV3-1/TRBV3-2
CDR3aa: CASSPPSQLSNTIYF
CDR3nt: TGTGCCAGCAGCCCCCCATCACAGCTCTCGAACACCATATATTTT

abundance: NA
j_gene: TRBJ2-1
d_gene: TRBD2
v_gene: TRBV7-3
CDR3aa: CASSLRGGLARGEQFF
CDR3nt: TGTGCCAGCAGCTTAAGGGGGGGACTAGCGAGAGGCGAGCAGTTCTTC

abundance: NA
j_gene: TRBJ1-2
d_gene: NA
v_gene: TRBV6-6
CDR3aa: CASSYSRSGSGGYTF
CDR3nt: TGTGCCAGCAGTTACTCTCGTTCCGGGTCGGGGGGCTACACCTTC

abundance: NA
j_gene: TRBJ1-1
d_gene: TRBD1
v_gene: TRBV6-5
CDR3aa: CASSATGGVSFF
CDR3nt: TGTGCCAGCAGCGCTACAGGGGGAGTGTCCTTCTTT

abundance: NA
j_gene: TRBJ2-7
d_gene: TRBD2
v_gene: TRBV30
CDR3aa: CAWSGLAGGRSDEQYF
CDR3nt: TGTGCCTGGAGCGGACTAGCGGGAGGGAGGAGCGACGAGCAGTACTTC

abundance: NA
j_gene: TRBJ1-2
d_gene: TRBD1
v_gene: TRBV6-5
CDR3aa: CASSYSDRSYGYTF
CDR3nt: TGTGCCAGCAGTTATTCGGACAGGAGCTATGGCTACACCTTC

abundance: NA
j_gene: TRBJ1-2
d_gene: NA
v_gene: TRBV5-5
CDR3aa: CASKGALGLGGYTF
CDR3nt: TGTGCCAGCAAAGGCGCTTTGGGGCTGGGTGGCTACACCTTC

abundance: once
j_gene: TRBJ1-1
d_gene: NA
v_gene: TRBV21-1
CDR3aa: CASSNRPPGRKNTEAFF
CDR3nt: TGTGCCAGCAGCAACCGCCCCCCCGGTCGAAAGAACACTGAAGCTTTCTTT

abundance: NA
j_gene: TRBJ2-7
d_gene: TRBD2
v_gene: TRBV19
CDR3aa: CASNERGAYEQYF
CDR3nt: TGTGCCAGTAATGAGCGGGGGGCCTACGAGCAGTACTTC

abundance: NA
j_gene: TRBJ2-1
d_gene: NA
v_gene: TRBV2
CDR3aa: CASSRWEDNEQFF
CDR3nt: TGTGCCAGCTCCCGTTGGGAGGACAATGAGCAGTTCTTC

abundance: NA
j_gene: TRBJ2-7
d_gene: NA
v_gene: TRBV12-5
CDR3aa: CASGLVISSLNEQYF
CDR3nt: TGTGCTAGTGGTTTAGTAATTAGCAGCTTGAACGAGCAGTACTTC

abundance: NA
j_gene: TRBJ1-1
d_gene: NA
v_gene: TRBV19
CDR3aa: CASSSGFSMNTEAFF
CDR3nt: TGTGCCAGTAGTTCCGGGTTTTCCATGAACACTGAAGCTTTCTTT

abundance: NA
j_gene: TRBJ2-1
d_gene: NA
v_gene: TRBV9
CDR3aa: CASSVMGGGYNEQFF
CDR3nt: TGTGCCAGCAGCGTAATGGGAGGGGGCTACAATGAGCAGTTCTTC

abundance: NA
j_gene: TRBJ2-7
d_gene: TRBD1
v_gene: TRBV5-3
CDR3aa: CARSFQAITRQGKSYEQYF
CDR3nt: TGTGCCAGAAGCTTTCAGGCCATAACCCGACAGGGGAAATCCTACGAGCAGTACTTC

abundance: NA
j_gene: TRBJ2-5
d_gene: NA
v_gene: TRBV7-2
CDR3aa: CASSFTRLQETQYF
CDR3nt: TGTGCCAGCAGCTTTACTAGGCTCCAAGAGACCCAGTACTTC

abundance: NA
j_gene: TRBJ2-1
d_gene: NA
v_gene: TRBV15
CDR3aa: CATSRSRFWTDNEQFF
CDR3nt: TGTGCCACCAGCAGATCTAGGTTTTGGACAGACAATGAGCAGTTCTTC

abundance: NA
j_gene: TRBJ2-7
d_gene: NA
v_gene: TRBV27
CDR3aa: CASSSTYEQYF
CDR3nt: TGTGCCAGCAGTTCCACCTACGAGCAGTACTTC

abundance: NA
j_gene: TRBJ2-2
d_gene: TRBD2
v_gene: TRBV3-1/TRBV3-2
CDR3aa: CASSHVGASGLTGELFF
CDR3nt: TGTGCCAGCAGCCATGTGGGGGCTAGCGGGCTAACCGGGGAGCTGTTTTTT

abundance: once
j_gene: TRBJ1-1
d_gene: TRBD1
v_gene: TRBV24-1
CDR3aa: CATSDLGTGRGNWNTEAFF
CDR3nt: TGTGCCACCAGTGATTTAGGGACAGGGAGGGGGAACTGGAACACTGAAGCTTTCTTT